Detailed here is one TCR beta chain. Its target antigen remains unknown. Within one base of it there is no much larger clone, and no base qualities were kept. The sample comes from a study of long-term antiretroviral therapy in people with HIV (dated by TCRdb to the early 2020s). The study in broad terms: The earliest samples were collected roughly a decade before the 2015 WHO recommendation for immediate ART, at a time when ART was usually postponed until CD4 counts fell. A total of fewer than 200 cryopreserved PBMC samples were contributed to the cohort by 30 adults with confirmed HIV infection, with samples collected serially over a mean of approximately six years (range 1-12). No cross-contamination during QIAcube processing was shown when test extractions of a monoclonal T-cell line were performed alongside about 33 polyclonal samples. Of the approximately 30 participants with HIV, about a dozen were female. Whether ART initiation and durable HIV suppression were associated with changes in peripheral blood TRB repertoire composition and diversity was tested in a retrospective serial study. The full study reports these points: Because pre-ART samples had limited cell numbers, unsorted PBMC were profiled rather than sorted CD4+ and CD8+ T cells. Inferences about post-ART repertoire changes are limited because no data were available on ART adherence, viral resistance or therapy changes. The repertoire was dominated across all time points by expanded TRB clones identified before ART initiation, although this dominance was seen to fluctuate and to decrease in many PLHIV after ART. Compared with controls, HIV repertoires had narrower CDR3 length ranges, and the network structure pointed to an antigen-experienced repertoire that shifted only slightly toward naive after ART. ART initiation was associated with a significant increase in TRB diversity, but diversity stayed significantly below transplant donor controls even after long-term ART. The samples span the years 2004 to 2017, and the ART regimens used at that time may not be as effective as current regimens. Owing to limited PBMC availability, only the TCR beta chain was sequenced, without alpha chain pairing.

Participants were included only if at least one PBMC sample before ART initiation and at least two post-ART samples were available. Every participant with HIV received treatment in the United States of America. Cryopreserved samples of roughly 0.95-10 million PBMC were thawed and washed before DNA extraction. At the time of the earliest PBMC sample, participants with HIV were aged between roughly 20 and 60 years. PBMC samples were contributed by each participant from 1-4 timepoints before ART initiation and 2-8 timepoints after ART initiation, with a median of 7 samples. Serial HIV viral load, CD4+ T-cell count, ART history and demographic data were obtained for every participant. Genomic DNA was extracted from unsorted PBMC with a Qiagen kit on a QIAcube, with processing performed in batches of 12 samples. The immunoSEQ hsTCRB v3.0 assay was used at survey level resolution for TRB variable region sequencing. A depth of roughly 40,000-55,000 T-cell genomes per sample was targeted for TRB sequencing. An Illumina MiSeq with a v3 150-cycle kit was used to sequence the pooled TRB libraries. As for how the authors treated the data: Analysis of repertoires was carried out in R inside a reproducible Nextflow workflow spanning QC, data transformation and analysis. LymphoSeq2, an R package for AIRR-Seq data exploration, was used to implement custom analyses. A few samples that yielded fewer than 5000 total TRB sequences were excluded, so that 188 HIV repertoires were analyzed. Of the approximately 190 retained HIV repertoires, about 60 were collected before and more than 120 after ART initiation. Each repertoire was downsampled to 5000 TRB nucleotide sequences, and summary statistics were averaged across 100 downsampling iterations. Only TRB sequences with CDR3 regions of at least seven amino acids were retained for analysis. Two measures captured diversity: a Shannon entropy-derived clonality score and the Gini coefficient. In the repertoire networks, any two of the top 5000 CDR3 amino acid sequences were linked whenever the two sequences differed by an edit distance of one. For TRB CDR3 amino acid sequences, GLIPH2 was used to predict antigen specificity groups and MHC restriction. Known CMV, EBV, HIV or tissue antigen associations were flagged by matching CDR3 amino acid sequences against VDJdb and McPAS-TCR. Pre-ART, post-ART and control groups were compared with Wilcoxon signed-rank tests and Holm-Bonferroni correction. TCRdb mirrors the immuneACCESS table, restricted to in-frame sequences. Some clones are absent from its copies; in checked studies, under half trace to an unresolved V gene, and the reason for the others is unknown. That table furnishes V, J and clone size, whereas the DNA furnished D and trimming. The sample data list roughly 23,000 clones, and around 84% of these were observed just once. Nearly 3.5% of the sample is in the top ten clones.

Sequencing was performed on unsorted PBMCs, taken 1.9 years after starting antiretroviral therapy. The sequence was obtained from a woman in her 50s with HIV.

The nucleotide sequence reads TGCGCCAGCAGTCCTCAAAGGTTCCCCAAGTGGGGGTGGAATTCACCCCTCCACTTT. Its protein is CASSPQRFPKWGWNSPLHF. This receptor chain uses TRBV23-1 and TRBJ1-6; matching of 5 bases hints at TRBD1 as the D gene. TRBV23-1 is known as an ORF, though its function is uncertain. The CDR3 runs 19 amino acids, cysteine and phenylalanine included. The CDR3 DNA has 57 bases and is translated from base 1. The trim is 4 bases for V and 7 bases for J, with a gap of 26 bases between the germline ends.